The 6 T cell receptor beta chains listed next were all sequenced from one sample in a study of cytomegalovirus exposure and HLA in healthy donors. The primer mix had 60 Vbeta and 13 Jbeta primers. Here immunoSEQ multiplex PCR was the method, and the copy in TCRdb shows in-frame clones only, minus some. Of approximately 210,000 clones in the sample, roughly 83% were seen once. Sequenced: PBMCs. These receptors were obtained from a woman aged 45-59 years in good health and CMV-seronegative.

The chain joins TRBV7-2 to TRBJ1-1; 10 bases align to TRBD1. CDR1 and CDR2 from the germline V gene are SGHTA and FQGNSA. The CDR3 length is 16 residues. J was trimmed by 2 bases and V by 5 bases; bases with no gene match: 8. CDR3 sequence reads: CASSPRTGGSNTEAFF. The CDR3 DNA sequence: TGTGCCAGCAGCCCTCGGACAGGGGGGTCAAACACTGAAGCTTTCTTT.

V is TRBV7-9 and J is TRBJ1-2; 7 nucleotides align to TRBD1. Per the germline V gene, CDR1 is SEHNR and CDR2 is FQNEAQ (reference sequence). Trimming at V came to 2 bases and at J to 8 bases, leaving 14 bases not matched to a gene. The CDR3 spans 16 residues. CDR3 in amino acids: CASSLSAQGRSQGYTF. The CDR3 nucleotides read TGTGCCAGCAGCTTATCGGCACAGGGGAGGTCGCAAGGCTACACCTTC.

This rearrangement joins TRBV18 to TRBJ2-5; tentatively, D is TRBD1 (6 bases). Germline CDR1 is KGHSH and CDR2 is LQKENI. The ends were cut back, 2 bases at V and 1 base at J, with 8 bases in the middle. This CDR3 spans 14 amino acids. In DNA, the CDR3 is TGTGCCAGCTCACCAGTGGACAGCCAAGAGACCCAGTACTTC. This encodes CASSPVDSQETQYF.

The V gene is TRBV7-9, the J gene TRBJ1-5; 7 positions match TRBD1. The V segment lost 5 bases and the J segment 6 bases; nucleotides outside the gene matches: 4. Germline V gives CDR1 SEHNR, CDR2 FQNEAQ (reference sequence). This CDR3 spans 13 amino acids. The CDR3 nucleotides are TGTGCCAGCAGCCCGCAGGGGGGTCAGCCCCAGCATTTT. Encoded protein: CASSPQGGQPQHF.

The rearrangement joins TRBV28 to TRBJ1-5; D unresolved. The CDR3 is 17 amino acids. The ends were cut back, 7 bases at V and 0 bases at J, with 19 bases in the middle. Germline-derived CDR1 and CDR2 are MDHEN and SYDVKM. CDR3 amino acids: CASTWMQAVRSNQPQHF. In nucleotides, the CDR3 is TGTGCCAGCACCTGGATGCAGGCAGTCCGTAGCAATCAGCCCCAGCATTTT. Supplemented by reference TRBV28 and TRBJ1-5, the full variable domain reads DVKVTQSSRYLVKRTGEKVFLECVQDMDHENMFWYRQDPGLGLRLIYFSYDVKMKEKGDIPEGYSVSREKKERFSLILESASTNQTSMYLCASTWMQAVRSNQPQHFGDGTRLSIL.

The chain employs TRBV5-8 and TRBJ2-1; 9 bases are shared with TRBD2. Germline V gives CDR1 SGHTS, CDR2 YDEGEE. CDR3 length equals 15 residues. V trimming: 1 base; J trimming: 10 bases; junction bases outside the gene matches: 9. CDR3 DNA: TGTGCCAGCAGCTTGCTGAGCGGGGGGCTTCCCGAGCAGTTCTTC. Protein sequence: CASSLLSGGLPEQFF.